Below are 22 T cell receptor beta chains sequenced from a single sample in a study of T cell repertoires in cytomegalovirus infection. These receptors are not linked to any known antigen. MiXCR was run by TCRdb on the reads, yielding one entry per CDR3 protein. The data show a few hundred thousand distinct CDR3 sequences, with 30% to 40% seen just once and about 17% held by the top ten. The source was cultured PBMCs, collected from culture after CMV antigen stimulation. These receptors all come from a human donor in good health (CMV status not recorded). Some clones in this sample may be carry-over from other donors' samples.

V and J are TRBV15 and TRBJ2-2; unclear D gene. Trimming shortened V by 0 bases and J by 4 bases, and 9 bases separated the two germline ends. The germline CDR1 and CDR2 sequences are LNHNV and YYDKDF (reference sequence). The CDR3 totals 15 residues. The CDR3 DNA reads as TGTGCCACCAGCAGAGATCGGAGCGCCACCGGGGAGCTGTTTTTT. Protein product: CATSRDRSATGELFF.

Only a few counts were recorded for this clonotype. The CDR3: CASSLLQGIQYF. The CDR3 region has the DNA TGTGCCAGCAGCTTACTACAGGGCATTCAGTACTTC. The chain employs TRBV7-2 and TRBJ2-4; tentative D call: TRBD1 (6 bases). The CDR3 has 12 residues. Trimming took 2 bases from V and 9 from J, leaving 8 bases between them. Germline CDR1 reads SGHTA; CDR2 reads FQGNSA.

The chain employs TRBV27 and TRBJ1-1; D call uncertain. V was pared by 2 bases and J by 4 bases, with 11 bases between. This CDR3 contains 14 residues. Per germline, CDR1 MNHEY and CDR2 SMNVEV (reference sequence). CDR3 DNA sequence: TGTGCCAGCAGTTTAACGAGTAGTGTCACTGAAGCTTTCTTT. Its protein product is CASSLTSSVTEAFF.

This clonotype was detected a few times. The V and J genes are TRBV2 and TRBJ1-3; 7 bases line up with TRBD1. Looked up from germline, CDR1 is SNHLY and CDR2 is FYNNEI. J lost 0 bases, V lost 6 bases, and 8 bases had no gene match. This CDR3 spans 16 amino acids. CDR3 DNA sequence: TGTGCCAGCAGAGCAAACAGGGGCCTCTCTGGAAACACCATATATTTT. As protein: CASRANRGLSGNTIYF.

The chain uses TRBV19 and TRBJ2-7; the D gene could be TRBD1 or TRBD2 (5 bases each). This CDR3 spans 15 amino acids. V was pared by 3 bases and J by 5 bases, with 17 bases between. Germline V gene sequence: CDR1 LNHDA, CDR2 SQIVND (reference sequence). The CDR3 DNA follows: TGTGCCAGTAGTATCGGCAGGGACGTATCCCACGAGCAGTACTTC. The encoded protein is CASSIGRDVSHEQYF.

This clonotype was seen a handful of times. The chain is built from TRBV7-9 and TRBJ2-3; D perhaps matches TRBD2 (5 bases). CDR3 size: 14 residues. The V and J ends lost 10 bases and 2 bases respectively, with 16 bases between them. CDR1 is SEHNR, CDR2 FQNEAQ, per germline (reference sequence). The CDR3 nucleotides are TGTGCCAACTCGAAGAGGGCCAACACAGATACGCAGTATTTT. The encoded protein is CANSKRANTDTQYF. Complete variable domain (other parts from reference TRBV7-9 and TRBJ2-3): DTGVSQNPRHKITKRGQNVTFRCDPISEHNRLYWYRQTLGQGPEFLTYFQNEAQLEKSRLLSDRFSAERPKGSFSTLEIQRTEQGDSAMYLCANSKRANTDTQYFGPGTRLTVL.

This rearrangement joins TRBV19 to TRBJ1-6, with D perhaps matching TRBD1 (5 bases). The germline V gene encodes CDR1 LNHDA and CDR2 SQIVND (reference sequence). The CDR3 length is 13 residues. V lost 6 bases and J lost 7, with 10 bases in between. For the CDR3, the DNA is TGTGCCAGTAGCGTTTCAGGGAATTCACCCCTCCACTTT. Translation: CASSVSGNSPLHF.

V usage is TRBV5-5 and J usage is TRBJ2-5, with TRBD2 identical over 11 bases. This CDR3 has 17 amino acids. Germline V gives CDR1 SGHKS, CDR2 YYEKEE (reference sequence). V shed 0 bases and J 4 bases; nucleotides not matched to a gene: 8. CDR3: CASSLAVSGRGGETQYF. CDR3 DNA sequence: TGTGCCAGCAGCTTGGCCGTTAGCGGGAGGGGAGGAGAGACCCAGTACTTC. Full variable domain (outside the CDR3, taken from reference TRBV5-5 and TRBJ2-5): DAGVTQSPTHLIKTRGQQVTLRCSPISGHKSVSWYQQVLGQGPQFIFQYYEKEERGRGNFPDRFSARQFPNYSSELNVNALLLGDSALYLCASSLAVSGRGGETQYFGPGTRLLVL.

This chain joins TRBV7-6 and TRBJ2-2; 9 positions agree with TRBD2. After removal of 1 base from V and 5 bases from J, the junction contained 5 bases not matched to a gene. Germline CDR1 reads SGHVS; CDR2 reads FNYEAQ. The CDR3 spans 16 residues. This chain's CDR3 is CASSLVAGDLTGELFF. The CDR3 DNA reads as TGTGCCAGCAGCTTAGTAGCGGGAGACCTTACCGGGGAGCTGTTTTTT. Full variable domain (outside the CDR3, taken from reference TRBV7-6 and TRBJ2-2): GAGVSQSPRYKVTKRGQDVALRCDPISGHVSLYWYRQALGQGPEFLTYFNYEAQQDKSGLPNDRFSAERPEGSISTLTIQRTEQRDSAMYRCASSLVAGDLTGELFFGEGSRLTVL.

This clonotype has just a few counts. The chain recombines TRBV12-3 or TRBV12-4 with TRBJ2-3; 7 nucleotides agree with TRBD2. The CDR3 has 16 amino acids. V lost 2 bases, J lost 4 bases, and 9 bases stayed unmatched. This CDR3 reads CASSLSREWRSDTQYF. CDR3 nucleotide sequence: TGTGCCAGCAGTTTATCGCGGGAGTGGCGGTCAGATACGCAGTATTTT.

The rearrangement links TRBV28 to TRBJ2-7, with 9 bases lining up with TRBD1. Germline assignment: CDR1 MDHEN and CDR2 SYDVKM. The CDR3 sequence is 14 residues long. Unmatched junction bases numbered 10, after V lost 7 bases and J lost 6 bases. The CDR3 here is CASTWGQGVGEQYF. The CDR3 DNA is TGTGCCAGCACCTGGGGACAGGGAGTAGGCGAGCAGTACTTC. The variable domain in full, with the rest retrieved from reference TRBV28 and TRBJ2-7, is DVKVTQSSRYLVKRTGEKVFLECVQDMDHENMFWYRQDPGLGLRLIYFSYDVKMKEKGDIPEGYSVSREKKERFSLILESASTNQTSMYLCASTWGQGVGEQYFGPGTRLTVT.

This clonotype was picked up a small number of times. This chain connects TRBV6-1 to TRBJ2-5; D unresolved. Deletions cut 1 base from V and 5 bases from J, with 8 bases between. The CDR3 runs 13 residues. Germline loops: CDR1 MNHNS, CDR2 SASEGT. CDR3 protein: CASSEGYWETQYF. The CDR3 coding sequence is TGTGCCAGCAGTGAAGGGTATTGGGAGACCCAGTACTTC.

The sample holds one count of this clonotype. The V call is TRBV6-1, the J call TRBJ2-1; a weak D match, TRBD1 (5 bases). This CDR3 has 10 amino acids. Trimming removed 6 bases from V and 14 bases from J, with 11 bases in between. Germline-derived CDR1 and CDR2 are MNHNS and SASEGT. CDR3 nucleotides: TGTGCCAGCAGGATGACAGCCGAGTTCTTC. Translated: CASRMTAEFF.

V usage is TRBV5-1 and J usage is TRBJ2-1, with D unresolved. V shed 3 bases and J shed 8 bases, with 18 bases lying between them. This CDR3 is 15 amino acids long. Germline CDR1 and CDR2: SGHRS and YFSETQ. The CDR3 DNA reads TGCGCCAGCAGCTGGCCCCTAGATAACTCGGATGAGCAGTTCTTC. Its translation is CASSWPLDNSDEQFF.

Ten or more counts support this clonotype. The chain couples TRBV7-2 to TRBJ2-7, with 9 nucleotides matching TRBD1. V lost 5 bases and J lost 4; bases outside the gene matches: 12. This CDR3 is 16 amino acids long. CDR1 SGHTA and CDR2 FQGNSA come from the germline V gene. CDR3 residues: CASSPMGYGTGYEQYF. CDR3 nucleotide sequence: TGTGCCAGCAGCCCCATGGGTTATGGGACAGGGTACGAGCAGTACTTC.

V is TRBV7-6 and J is TRBJ1-1, with D possibly TRBD1 on 6 matching bases. Per germline, CDR1 SGHVS and CDR2 FNYEAQ. Trimming removed 8 bases from V and 0 bases from J, with 19 bases in between. This CDR3 has 16 residues. As DNA, the CDR3 is TGTGCCAGCGCAAGGGGGACGGTAAGAATGAACACTGAAGCTTTCTTT. Residues: CASARGTVRMNTEAFF.

The chain links TRBV6-1 to TRBJ2-2; D remains unclear. Germline V gene data show CDR1 as MNHNS and CDR2 as SASEGT. Trimming pared 8 bases from V and 0 bases from J, leaving 10 bases between. The CDR3 totals 14 residues. Here the CDR3 DNA reads TGTGCCAGCGGATTAGTCGCGAACACCGGGGAGCTGTTTTTT. Residues: CASGLVANTGELFF.

Only a few counts were recorded for this clonotype. The V and J genes are TRBV7-2 and TRBJ2-7; 9 nucleotides line up with TRBD1. This CDR3 comprises 15 residues. Germline values: CDR1 SGHTA, CDR2 FQGNSA. The V gene end was trimmed by 3 bases and the J gene end by 3 bases; junction bases not matched to a gene: 6. This CDR3 is CASSFGPGQGYEQYF. The CDR3 nucleotides read TGTGCCAGCAGCTTCGGACCGGGACAGGGCTACGAGCAGTACTTC.

The rearrangement links TRBV6-2 or TRBV6-3 to TRBJ1-1; maybe TRBD1 (5 bases). There are 14 residues in the CDR3. The germline CDR1 and CDR2 sequences are MNHEY and SVGEGT. V was pared by 5 bases and J by 5 bases, with 15 bases between. The CDR3 nucleotides read TGTGCCAGCAGTAACCCTACCGGGACTACTGAAGCTTTCTTT. Translating gives CASSNPTGTTEAFF.

This clonotype turned up a few times. V usage is TRBV7-9 and J usage is TRBJ1-5, with D maybe TRBD1 (6 bases). Between the trimmed V and J ends, which lost 1 base and 6 bases, there was a span of 13 bases. The germline CDR1 and CDR2 sequences are SEHNR and FQNEAQ (reference sequence). The CDR3 is 15 residues long. The CDR3 coding sequence is TGTGCCAGCAGCTTAGGTTTGGGGGCGGGTCAGCCCCAGCATTTT. This translates into CASSLGLGAGQPQHF.

This CDR3 reads CASSLYPYGYTF. Written as DNA, the CDR3 is TGTGCCAGCAGTTTGTATCCCTATGGCTACACCTTC. The rearrangement links TRBV12-3 or TRBV12-4 to TRBJ1-2; D is unresolved. CDR3 length: 12 residues. Trimming cost V 3 bases and J 4 bases, with 6 bases left between them.

The chain couples TRBV7-2 to TRBJ2-7; TRBD1 agrees at 9 bases. V was pared by 4 bases and J by 4 bases, with 8 bases of the junction left unmatched. There are 15 residues in the CDR3. Germline V CDR1 and CDR2: SGHTA, FQGNSA. CDR3 bases: TGTGCCAGCAGCTCCACCGGGACAGGGTTGTACGAGCAGTACTTC. Amino acid sequence: CASSSTGTGLYEQYF.